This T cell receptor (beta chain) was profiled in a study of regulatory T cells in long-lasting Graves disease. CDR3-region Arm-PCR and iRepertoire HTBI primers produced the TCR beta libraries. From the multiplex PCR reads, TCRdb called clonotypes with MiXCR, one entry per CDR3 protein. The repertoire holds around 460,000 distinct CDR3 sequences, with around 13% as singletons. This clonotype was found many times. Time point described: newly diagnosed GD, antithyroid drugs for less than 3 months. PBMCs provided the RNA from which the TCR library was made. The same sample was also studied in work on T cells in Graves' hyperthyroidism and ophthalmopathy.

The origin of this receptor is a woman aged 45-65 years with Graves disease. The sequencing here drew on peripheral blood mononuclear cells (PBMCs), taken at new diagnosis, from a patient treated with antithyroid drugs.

The CDR3 sequence is CASSLGSLAKNIQYF. DNA for the CDR3: TGTGCCAGCAGCTTAGGGAGTTTAGCCAAAAACATTCAGTACTTC. The V call is TRBV11-2, the J call TRBJ2-4; D gene unclear. Looked up from germline, CDR1 is SGHAT and CDR2 is FQNNGV. The CDR3 consists of 15 residues. Trimming cost V 1 base and J 0 bases, with 7 bases left between them.